These 6 T cell receptor beta chains were sequenced from one sample in a study of T-cell memory formation after mild COVID-19. TCRdb independently ran MiXCR on the 5' RACE reads; one entry per CDR3 protein. The top ten hold around a fifth of the sample, which has about 350,000 distinct CDR3 sequences, about an eighth seen once. Source material: PBMCs or a T cell subset sorted from them (not recorded which). These receptors were taken from a man aged 18 to 29 who had mild COVID-19 (a few samples of this study predate the infection). Cell type and time point are not known.

The chain combines TRBV7-2 with TRBJ1-3, with 7 bases fitting TRBD1. J lost 8 bases, V lost 6 bases, and 7 bases had no gene match. Germline loops: CDR1 SGHTA, CDR2 FQGNSA. There are 13 residues in the CDR3. The CDR3 is CASRTQGWDTIYF. CDR3 bases: TGTGCCAGCAGGACACAGGGGTGGGACACCATATATTTT.

The chain has TRBV29-1 and TRBJ1-1; D is possibly TRBD1 (5 bases). Per germline, CDR1 SQVTM and CDR2 ANQGSEA. CDR3 length equals 15 residues. The V end lost 1 base, the J end lost 3 bases, and 15 bases lay between the germline ends. The CDR3 DNA sequence: TGCAGCGTTGAAGGTCGGGCCGGGGGATACACTGAAGCTTTCTTT. This encodes CSVEGRAGGYTEAFF.

This clonotype was detected ten times or more. One end of the junction does not line up with germline, which may come from a read error. The rearrangement uses TRBV5-1 and TRBJ2-7; 9 bases fit TRBD1. The CDR3 covers 13 residues. Germline V gene lookup returns CDR1 SGHRS and CDR2 YFSETQ. In DNA, the CDR3 is TGTGCCAGCAGCTCGGACAGGGGATACGAGCAGTACTTC. Protein product: CASSSDRGYEQYF.

There are a few counts of this clonotype. The chain links TRBV12-3 or TRBV12-4 to TRBJ2-1; 9 nucleotides match TRBD1. CDR3 length: 17 residues. After removal of 4 bases from V and 5 bases from J, the junction contained 12 bases not matched to a gene. The CDR3 bases are TGTGCCAGCAGTTACCTTCCGGGACAGGGTAATGACAATGAGCAGTTCTTC. As protein: CASSYLPGQGNDNEQFF.

Ten or more counts support this clonotype. The rearrangement joins TRBV7-2 to TRBJ2-2; TRBD2 matches at 7 bases. CDR1 and CDR2 from the germline V gene are SGHTA and FQGNSA. Unmatched junction bases numbered 5, after V lost 2 bases and J lost 2 bases. The CDR3 runs 16 residues. CDR3 amino acids: CASSLRSGGNTGELFF. DNA of the CDR3: TGTGCCAGCAGCTTAAGGTCGGGGGGTAACACCGGGGAGCTGTTTTTT.

The chain is built from TRBV6-5 and TRBJ2-1; D might be TRBD2 (5 bases). V lost 8 bases and J lost 6, with 11 bases in between. Germline CDR1 is MNHEY and CDR2 is SVGAGI. There are 12 residues in the CDR3. The CDR3 DNA is TGTGCCAGCTTCTCCCGGGGCAATGAGCAGTTCTTC. This sequence encodes CASFSRGNEQFF.